This T cell receptor beta chain was captured by sequencing in a study of blood T cell repertoires in COVID-19. Turning to the study itself: COVID-19 samples, acute and convalescent, were from the United States, Italy and Spain.

Data came from immunoSEQ multiplex PCR; TCRdb stores just in-frame clones and leaves some out. Of 200,000 to 250,000 clones listed, 85% to 90% are singletons. The germline CDR1 and CDR2 sequences are SNHLY and FYNNEI. V lost 5 bases to trimming and J lost 6 bases; unmatched junction nucleotides: 6. The CDR3 spans 14 residues. The chain recombines TRBV2 with TRBJ1-5, with 8 bases matching TRBD1. The source of this sequence is a man at least 80 years old with acute or convalescent COVID-19. The sequencing input was peripheral blood. Here the CDR3 reads CASSPQGAFQPQHF. As DNA, the CDR3 is TGTGCCAGCAGTCCGCAGGGGGCCTTTCAGCCCCAGCATTTT.